A selection of T cell receptor beta chains follows, all from one sample in a study of immune cell composition in non-small cell lung cancer. Measured with immunoSEQ multiplex PCR; TCRdb has only the in-frame clones, and not every one. This table has more than 900 clones, roughly three quarters appearing once. Sequencing input: lung tumor tissue. The origin of the receptors is a human donor with non-small cell lung cancer. Each CDR3 is given with its conserved first and last residue. Fields, in order: CDR3 protein, CDR3 DNA, D gene, V gene, J gene, clone size. D genes are given only for firm matches. The size of a clone is reported for some rows only, either as once, few or many, or as a class for expanded clones.

CDR3aa: CASGWDLRANEQFF; CDR3nt: TGTGCTAGTGGCTGGGACTTGAGGGCCAATGAGCAGTTCTTC; d_gene: NA; v_gene: TRBV12-5; j_gene: TRBJ2-1; abundance: NA
CDR3aa: CASSPARTSIHEQYF; CDR3nt: TGTGCCAGCAGCCCCGCCAGGACAAGCATCCACGAGCAGTACTTC; d_gene: NA; v_gene: TRBV14; j_gene: TRBJ2-7; abundance: NA
CDR3aa: CASSVGQAGEAFF; CDR3nt: TGTGCCAGCTCTGTGGGACAGGCAGGTGAAGCTTTCTTT; d_gene: TRBD1; v_gene: TRBV18; j_gene: TRBJ1-1; abundance: NA
CDR3aa: CASNFNTEAFF; CDR3nt: TGTGCCAGCAACTTCAACACTGAAGCTTTCTTT; d_gene: NA; v_gene: TRBV6-1; j_gene: TRBJ1-1; abundance: large
CDR3aa: CARSLLGANTGELFF; CDR3nt: TGTGCCAGAAGCTTACTCGGGGCGAACACCGGGGAGCTGTTTTTT; d_gene: NA; v_gene: TRBV5-3; j_gene: TRBJ2-2; abundance: NA
CDR3aa: CAWSYADRRETQYF; CDR3nt: TGTGCCTGGAGTTATGCGGACAGGCGTGAGACCCAGTACTTC; d_gene: TRBD1; v_gene: TRBV30; j_gene: TRBJ2-5; abundance: NA
CDR3aa: CSVEQGGTDTQYF; CDR3nt: TGCAGCGTTGAACAGGGAGGTACAGATACGCAGTATTTT; d_gene: NA; v_gene: TRBV29-1; j_gene: TRBJ2-3; abundance: NA
CDR3aa: CASRVGTGDYNEQFF; CDR3nt: TGTGCCAGCAGGGTCGGGACAGGGGATTACAATGAGCAGTTCTTC; d_gene: TRBD1; v_gene: TRBV2; j_gene: TRBJ2-1; abundance: NA
CDR3aa: CASSLQGNYGYTF; CDR3nt: TGCGCCAGCAGCTTGCAGGGGAACTATGGCTACACCTTC; d_gene: NA; v_gene: TRBV5-1; j_gene: TRBJ1-2; abundance: NA
CDR3aa: CASSLQVQETQYF; CDR3nt: TGCGCCAGCAGCTTACAGGTCCAAGAGACCCAGTACTTC; d_gene: NA; v_gene: TRBV5-1; j_gene: TRBJ2-5; abundance: NA
CDR3aa: CASSQGQSGEKLFF; CDR3nt: TGCGCCAGCAGCCAAGGTCAATCGGGGGAAAAACTGTTTTTT; d_gene: NA; v_gene: TRBV4-1; j_gene: TRBJ1-4; abundance: NA
CDR3aa: CASTPNEGGVDEQFF; CDR3nt: TGTGCCAGCACCCCTAACGAGGGCGGGGTGGATGAGCAGTTCTTC; d_gene: NA; v_gene: TRBV28; j_gene: TRBJ2-1; abundance: NA
CDR3aa: CASSPTQRETLDTQYF; CDR3nt: TGTGCCAGCAGCCCGACTCAGCGGGAGACCCTCGATACGCAGTATTTT; d_gene: TRBD2; v_gene: TRBV5-4; j_gene: TRBJ2-3; abundance: NA
CDR3aa: CASSLDRTEAFF; CDR3nt: TGTGCCAGCAGCTTAGACAGGACTGAAGCTTTCTTT; d_gene: NA; v_gene: TRBV7-2; j_gene: TRBJ1-1; abundance: NA
CDR3aa: CASSLKQPSSYNEQFF; CDR3nt: TGCGCCAGCAGCTTAAAACAGCCGAGCTCCTACAATGAGCAGTTCTTC; d_gene: NA; v_gene: TRBV5-1; j_gene: TRBJ2-1; abundance: few